What follows are 3 T cell receptor beta chains derived from one specimen sequenced in a study of T cell responses to AZD1222 COVID-19 vaccine. Method: immunoSEQ multiplex PCR; TCRdb's copy keeps in-frame clones and lacks some. The sample carries about 140,000 clones, approximately 84% recorded once. The sequencing used peripheral blood, collected on day 0 of AZD1222 vaccination. These receptors were obtained from an adult in good health.

This clone showed up just once. The gene calls are TRBV7-9 and TRBJ2-5; D gene ambiguous. This CDR3 region has 13 residues. The germline V gene encodes CDR1 SEHNR and CDR2 FQNEAQ (reference sequence). Trimming pared 1 base from V and 5 bases from J, leaving 8 bases between. The CDR3 loop reads CASSLGLDETQYF. Here the CDR3 DNA reads TGTGCCAGCAGCTTAGGGCTAGATGAGACCCAGTACTTC.

The V call is TRBV3-1 (or the pseudogene TRBV3-2), the J call TRBJ1-1, with no clear D. The V gene's germline CDR1 is LGHDT and CDR2 YNNKEL (reference sequence). The CDR3 runs to 11 residues. V lost 2 bases, J lost 7 bases, and 5 bases lay in between. CDR3 DNA: TGTGCCAGCAGCCAATCGGATGAAGCTTTCTTT. Translating gives CASSQSDEAFF.

The chain links TRBV12-5 to TRBJ2-5, with a tentative D call TRBD2 (6 bases). The germline V and J ends were trimmed by 4 bases and 5 bases, with 11 bases remaining between them. This CDR3 has 13 residues. CDR1 is LGHNT and CDR2 is FRNRAP in the germline V gene. CDR3 loop: CASGWGLGETQYF. CDR3 sequence (DNA): TGTGCTAGTGGTTGGGGACTCGGCGAGACCCAGTACTTC.